Listed below are T cell receptor beta chains from one sample, sequenced in a study of PD-L1 blockade in urothelial cancer. TCRdb keeps only in-frame clones here, not all; method: immunoSEQ multiplex PCR. The sample yields more than 95,000 clones, 86% seen once. The sequencing here drew on PBMCs, taken around atezolizumab (anti-PD-L1) treatment. The receptors stem from a man between 50 and 59 years old with urothelial cancer. Each CDR3 is given with its conserved first and last residue. Fields, in order: D gene, V gene, clone size, J gene, CDR3 DNA, CDR3 protein. D genes are given only for firm matches. Expanded clones get a size class; other rows say once, few or many, or leave the size out.

d_call: TRBD2; v_call: TRBV14; clone_size: .; j_call: TRBJ2-7; cdr3_nt: TGTGCCAGCAGCCCCGGGACTAGTTTGGGACCGAAATACGAGCAGTACTTC; cdr3_aa: CASSPGTSLGPKYEQYF
d_call: .; v_call: TRBV6-1; clone_size: .; j_call: TRBJ2-7; cdr3_nt: TGTGCCAGCAGTGAAGCGCTATACTTC; cdr3_aa: CASSEALYF
d_call: .; v_call: TRBV28; clone_size: .; j_call: TRBJ1-5; cdr3_nt: TGTGCCAGCAGTCAGTCAGGGTCCAGCCAGCCCCAGCATTTT; cdr3_aa: CASSQSGSSQPQHF
d_call: TRBD1; v_call: TRBV7-2; clone_size: .; j_call: TRBJ2-3; cdr3_nt: TGTGCCAGCAGCCCGAGACAGGGTAGGAGAGATACGCAGTATTTT; cdr3_aa: CASSPRQGRRDTQYF
d_call: TRBD1; v_call: TRBV5-1; clone_size: once; j_call: TRBJ2-2; cdr3_nt: TGCGCCAGCAGCGTCGGACAGGGGGGGCCCGGGGAGCTGTTTTTT; cdr3_aa: CASSVGQGGPGELFF
d_call: TRBD1; v_call: TRBV27; clone_size: .; j_call: TRBJ2-3; cdr3_nt: TGTGCCAGCAGTTTAGGCAGGGGGACAGATACGCAGTATTTT; cdr3_aa: CASSLGRGTDTQYF
d_call: .; v_call: TRBV27; clone_size: .; j_call: TRBJ1-2; cdr3_nt: TGTGCCAGCTCATCAACCAGGGCTAACTATGGCTACACCTTC; cdr3_aa: CASSSTRANYGYTF
d_call: TRBD2; v_call: TRBV9; clone_size: .; j_call: TRBJ2-3; cdr3_nt: TGTGCCAGCGGACTAGCGGGAGATTCCACAGATACGCAGTATTTT; cdr3_aa: CASGLAGDSTDTQYF
d_call: .; v_call: TRBV23-1; clone_size: .; j_call: TRBJ2-7; cdr3_nt: TGCGCCATCCTCTCGGACAGTACTTTCTCCTACGAGCAGTACTTC; cdr3_aa: CAILSDSTFSYEQYF
d_call: .; v_call: TRBV19; clone_size: .; j_call: TRBJ2-3; cdr3_nt: TGTGCCAGTAGTCCAAAGGAGATTAGCACAGATACGCAGTATTTT; cdr3_aa: CASSPKEISTDTQYF
d_call: TRBD1; v_call: TRBV29-1; clone_size: .; j_call: TRBJ1-2; cdr3_nt: TGCAGCTGTCGGGACAGGGCGGACTGGGGCTACACCTTC; cdr3_aa: CSCRDRADWGYTF
d_call: .; v_call: TRBV2; clone_size: once; j_call: TRBJ2-3; cdr3_nt: TGTGCCAGCACTTCCCTTCCGGGTTTCTTCGGCACAGATACGCAGTATTTT; cdr3_aa: CASTSLPGFFGTDTQYF
d_call: .; v_call: TRBV5-4; clone_size: .; j_call: TRBJ2-1; cdr3_nt: TGTGCCAGCAGCTTGGCCGTAGGGGCGGTTGATGAGCAGTTCTTC; cdr3_aa: CASSLAVGAVDEQFF
d_call: .; v_call: TRBV6-1; clone_size: .; j_call: TRBJ1-3; cdr3_nt: TGTGCCAGCAACGAGTTCTCTGGAAACACCATATATTTT; cdr3_aa: CASNEFSGNTIYF
d_call: TRBD1; v_call: TRBV5-5; clone_size: .; j_call: TRBJ1-1; cdr3_nt: TGTGCCAGCAGCACGGACAGGTTGAACACTGAAGCTTTCTTT; cdr3_aa: CASSTDRLNTEAFF
d_call: .; v_call: TRBV5-1; clone_size: .; j_call: TRBJ2-5; cdr3_nt: TGCGCCAGCAGCGGCGGGACTGTACAAGAGACCCAGTACTTC; cdr3_aa: CASSGGTVQETQYF
d_call: TRBD1; v_call: TRBV27; clone_size: .; j_call: TRBJ1-2; cdr3_nt: TGTGCCAGCAGCACAGGGGGCGAGGTGTATGGCTACACCTTC; cdr3_aa: CASSTGGEVYGYTF
d_call: .; v_call: TRBV14; clone_size: once; j_call: TRBJ2-1; cdr3_nt: TGTGCCAGCAGCCCCACCGGGAGATCCTACAATGAGCAGTTCTTC; cdr3_aa: CASSPTGRSYNEQFF
d_call: .; v_call: TRBV19; clone_size: .; j_call: TRBJ2-4; cdr3_nt: TGTGCCAGTAGTGCTTCAGGACAGATGGGGGTCGGGACCAAAAACATTCAGTACTTC; cdr3_aa: CASSASGQMGVGTKNIQYF
d_call: .; v_call: TRBV2; clone_size: .; j_call: TRBJ2-3; cdr3_nt: TGTGCCAGCACCCTCGGAGGTGCGAGCGGGGATACGCAGTATTTT; cdr3_aa: CASTLGGASGDTQYF
d_call: .; v_call: TRBV4-1; clone_size: .; j_call: TRBJ2-7; cdr3_nt: TGCGCCAGCAGCCAAGCCTACCTAGGAGGGGCGAGGTACGAGCAGTACTTC; cdr3_aa: CASSQAYLGGARYEQYF
d_call: TRBD1; v_call: TRBV5-1; clone_size: .; j_call: TRBJ1-3; cdr3_nt: TGCGCCAGCAGCTGGGGACAGGGGGCGCCTGGAAACACCATATATTTT; cdr3_aa: CASSWGQGAPGNTIYF
d_call: .; v_call: TRBV13; clone_size: .; j_call: TRBJ2-5; cdr3_nt: TGTGCCAGCAGCCAACCGCCGTTAGAAGAGACCCAGTACTTC; cdr3_aa: CASSQPPLEETQYF
d_call: TRBD2; v_call: TRBV27; clone_size: .; j_call: TRBJ2-7; cdr3_nt: TGTGCCAGCTCCCTCTTACTAGCGGGAGACTACGAGCAGTACTTC; cdr3_aa: CASSLLLAGDYEQYF
d_call: TRBD1; v_call: TRBV27; clone_size: .; j_call: TRBJ2-3; cdr3_nt: TGTGCCAGCATTCAAATCAGGGGGAGCACAGATACGCAGTATTTT; cdr3_aa: CASIQIRGSTDTQYF
d_call: TRBD1; v_call: TRBV9; clone_size: .; j_call: TRBJ2-1; cdr3_nt: TGTGCCAGCAGCGCCCCGGGACAGGGAATCTCCAATGAGCAGTTCTTC; cdr3_aa: CASSAPGQGISNEQFF
d_call: .; v_call: TRBV11-2; clone_size: .; j_call: TRBJ1-4; cdr3_nt: TGTGCCAGCAGCTTAGGGCGGGCAACTAATGAAAAACTGTTTTTT; cdr3_aa: CASSLGRATNEKLFF
d_call: .; v_call: TRBV14; clone_size: few; j_call: TRBJ1-1; cdr3_nt: TGTGCCAGCAGCCTCGGTGGGCTGATGAACACTGAAGCTTTCTTT; cdr3_aa: CASSLGGLMNTEAFF
d_call: .; v_call: TRBV5-5; clone_size: once; j_call: TRBJ2-1; cdr3_nt: TGTGCCAGCAGCTTGGCAGGGTATGAGCAGTTCTTC; cdr3_aa: CASSLAGYEQFF
d_call: TRBD2; v_call: TRBV9; clone_size: .; j_call: TRBJ2-1; cdr3_nt: TGTGCCAGCAGCGAGGGGACTAGCTCTAATGAGCAGTTCTTC; cdr3_aa: CASSEGTSSNEQFF
d_call: .; v_call: TRBV7-3; clone_size: .; j_call: TRBJ2-1; cdr3_nt: TGTGCCAGCAGCTTAGGGGGCGGGAGAGACCATGAGCAGTTCTTC; cdr3_aa: CASSLGGGRDHEQFF
d_call: TRBD2; v_call: TRBV7-2; clone_size: .; j_call: TRBJ2-1; cdr3_nt: TGTGCCAGCAGCTTAGAACTAGCGGGAGGGCCCGATGAGCAGTTCTTC; cdr3_aa: CASSLELAGGPDEQFF
d_call: TRBD2; v_call: TRBV4-1; clone_size: .; j_call: TRBJ2-7; cdr3_nt: TGCGCCAGCAGCCAATTTGATCCGTCTAGCGGGATTTACCGCTCCTACGAGCAGTACTTC; cdr3_aa: CASSQFDPSSGIYRSYEQYF
d_call: .; v_call: TRBV7-3; clone_size: .; j_call: TRBJ1-1; cdr3_nt: TGTGCCAGCAGCCCTCAGGGAAACACTGAAGCTTTCTTT; cdr3_aa: CASSPQGNTEAFF
d_call: TRBD1; v_call: TRBV5-1; clone_size: .; j_call: TRBJ1-2; cdr3_nt: TGCGCCAGCAGCTTGTCGGGACAGGGGCGGCACACCTTC; cdr3_aa: CASSLSGQGRHTF
d_call: TRBD2; v_call: TRBV2; clone_size: once; j_call: TRBJ2-1; cdr3_nt: TGTGCCAGCAGGAAGGGACTAGGGGATTACAATGAGCAGTTCTTC; cdr3_aa: CASRKGLGDYNEQFF
d_call: .; v_call: TRBV7-2; clone_size: .; j_call: TRBJ2-2; cdr3_nt: TGTGCCAGCAGCTTAGCAGCCACGAACACCGGGGAGCTGTTTTTT; cdr3_aa: CASSLAATNTGELFF
d_call: TRBD2; v_call: TRBV28; clone_size: .; j_call: TRBJ2-7; cdr3_nt: TGTGCCAGCAGTTCGTGGACTAGCGGCTACGAGCAGTACTTC; cdr3_aa: CASSSWTSGYEQYF
d_call: TRBD1; v_call: TRBV7-8; clone_size: .; j_call: TRBJ2-4; cdr3_nt: TGTGCCAGCAGCCAGAGGACAGGGGGCACTTCCACCATTCAGTACTTC; cdr3_aa: CASSQRTGGTSTIQYF
d_call: TRBD1; v_call: TRBV30; clone_size: few; j_call: TRBJ1-5; cdr3_nt: TGTGCCTGGAGTGTATTGGGACAGTACAATCAGCCCCAGCATTTT; cdr3_aa: CAWSVLGQYNQPQHF
d_call: .; v_call: TRBV19; clone_size: .; j_call: TRBJ1-5; cdr3_nt: TGTGCCACCTCCGACGGGACATCCTATAGCAATCAGCCCCAGCATTTT; cdr3_aa: CATSDGTSYSNQPQHF
d_call: .; v_call: TRBV7-2; clone_size: .; j_call: TRBJ1-1; cdr3_nt: TGTGCCAGCAGCTTAGTGCAGGGAACTGAAGCTTTCTTT; cdr3_aa: CASSLVQGTEAFF